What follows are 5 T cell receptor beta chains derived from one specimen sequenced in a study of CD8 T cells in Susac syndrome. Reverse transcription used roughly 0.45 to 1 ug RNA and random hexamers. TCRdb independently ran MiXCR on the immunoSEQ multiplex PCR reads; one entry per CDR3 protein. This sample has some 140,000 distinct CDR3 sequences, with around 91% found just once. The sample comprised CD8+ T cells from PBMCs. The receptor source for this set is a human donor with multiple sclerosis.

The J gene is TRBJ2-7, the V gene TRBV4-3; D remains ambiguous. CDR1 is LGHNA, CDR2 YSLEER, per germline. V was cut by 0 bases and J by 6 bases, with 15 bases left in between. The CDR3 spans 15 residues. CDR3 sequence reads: CASSQDHLDPGEQYF. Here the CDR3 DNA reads TGCGCCAGCAGCCAAGATCATCTAGACCCAGGCGAGCAGTACTTC.

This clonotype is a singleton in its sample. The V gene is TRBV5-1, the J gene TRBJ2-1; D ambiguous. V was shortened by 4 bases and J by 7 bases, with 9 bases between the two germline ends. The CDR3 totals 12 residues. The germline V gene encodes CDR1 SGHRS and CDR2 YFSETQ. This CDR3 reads CASSPTLNEQFF. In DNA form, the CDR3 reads TGCGCCAGCAGCCCGACGTTAAATGAGCAGTTCTTC.

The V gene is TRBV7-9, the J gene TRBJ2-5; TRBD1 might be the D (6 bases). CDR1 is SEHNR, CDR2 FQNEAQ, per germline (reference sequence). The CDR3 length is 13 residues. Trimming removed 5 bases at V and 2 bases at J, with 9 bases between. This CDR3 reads CASSGTTQETQYF. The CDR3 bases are TGTGCCAGCAGCGGGACAACGCAAGAGACCCAGTACTTC. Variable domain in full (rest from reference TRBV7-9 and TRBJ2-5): DTGVSQNPRHKITKRGQNVTFRCDPISEHNRLYWYRQTLGQGPEFLTYFQNEAQLEKSRLLSDRFSAERPKGSFSTLEIQRTEQGDSAMYLCASSGTTQETQYFGPGTRLLVL.

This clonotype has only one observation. The CDR3 region has the DNA TGTGCCAGCAGCCATCACGCCGGCTCTGGAAACACCATATATTTT. Amino acids: CASSHHAGSGNTIYF. The chain is built from TRBV16 and TRBJ1-3, with no clear D. The V gene lost 3 bases and the J gene lost 0 bases, with 9 bases spanning the gap. CDR1 and CDR2 from the germline V gene are KGHSY and FQNENV. The CDR3 is 15 residues long.

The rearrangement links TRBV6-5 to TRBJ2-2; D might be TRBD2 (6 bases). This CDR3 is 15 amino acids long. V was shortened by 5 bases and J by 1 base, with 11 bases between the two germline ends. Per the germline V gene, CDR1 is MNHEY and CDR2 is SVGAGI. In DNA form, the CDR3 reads TGTGCCAGCAGTCGACTAGGAAGGAACACCGGGGAGCTGTTTTTT. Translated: CASSRLGRNTGELFF.